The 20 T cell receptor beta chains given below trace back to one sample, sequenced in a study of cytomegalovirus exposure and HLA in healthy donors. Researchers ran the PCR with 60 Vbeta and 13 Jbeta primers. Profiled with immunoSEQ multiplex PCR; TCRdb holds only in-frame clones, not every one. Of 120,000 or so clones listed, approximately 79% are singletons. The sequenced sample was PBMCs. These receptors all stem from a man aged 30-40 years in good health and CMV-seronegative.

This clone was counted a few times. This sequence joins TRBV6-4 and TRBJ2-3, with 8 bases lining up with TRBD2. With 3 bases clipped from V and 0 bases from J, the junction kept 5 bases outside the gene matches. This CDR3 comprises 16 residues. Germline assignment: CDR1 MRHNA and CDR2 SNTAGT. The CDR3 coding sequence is TGTGCCAGCAGTGAAGGGACTAGTATTAGCACAGATACGCAGTATTTT. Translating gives CASSEGTSISTDTQYF.

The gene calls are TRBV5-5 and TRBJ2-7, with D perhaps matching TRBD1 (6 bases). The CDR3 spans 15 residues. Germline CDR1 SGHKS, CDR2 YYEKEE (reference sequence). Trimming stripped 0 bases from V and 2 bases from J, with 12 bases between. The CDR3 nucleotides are TGTGCCAGCAGCTTGGGGCTTGACAGGACCTACGAGCAGTACTTC. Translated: CASSLGLDRTYEQYF.

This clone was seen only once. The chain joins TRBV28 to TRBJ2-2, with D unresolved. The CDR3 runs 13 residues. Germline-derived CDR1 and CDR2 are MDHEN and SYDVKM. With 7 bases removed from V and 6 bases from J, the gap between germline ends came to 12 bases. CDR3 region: CASTNAVSGELFF. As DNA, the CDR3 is TGTGCCAGCACCAACGCGGTCTCCGGGGAGCTGTTTTTT.

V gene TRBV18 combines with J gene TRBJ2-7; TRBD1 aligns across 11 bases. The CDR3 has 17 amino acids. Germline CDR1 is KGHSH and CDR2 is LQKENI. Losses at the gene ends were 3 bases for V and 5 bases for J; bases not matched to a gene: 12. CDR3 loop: CASSPRPGDRGENEQYF. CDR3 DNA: TGTGCCAGCTCACCGCGACCGGGGGACAGGGGGGAGAACGAGCAGTACTTC.

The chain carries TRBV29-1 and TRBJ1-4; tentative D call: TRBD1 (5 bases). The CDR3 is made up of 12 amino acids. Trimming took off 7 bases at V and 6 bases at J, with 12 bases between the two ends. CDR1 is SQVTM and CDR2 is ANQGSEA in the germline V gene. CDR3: CSGYGGDEKLFF. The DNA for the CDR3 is TGCAGCGGTTACGGGGGGGATGAAAAACTGTTTTTT.

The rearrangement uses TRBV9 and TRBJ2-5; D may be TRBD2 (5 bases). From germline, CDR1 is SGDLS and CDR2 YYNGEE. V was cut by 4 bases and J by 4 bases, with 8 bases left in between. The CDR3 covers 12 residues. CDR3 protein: CASSPGRETQYF. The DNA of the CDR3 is TGTGCCAGCAGCCCGGGGAGAGAGACCCAGTACTTC.

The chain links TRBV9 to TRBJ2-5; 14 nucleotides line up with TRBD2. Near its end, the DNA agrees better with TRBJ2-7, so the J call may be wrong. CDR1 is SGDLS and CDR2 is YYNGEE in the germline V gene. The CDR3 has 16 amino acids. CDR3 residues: CASSPRRLAGGLEQYF. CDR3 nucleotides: TGTGCCAGCAGCCCTCGAAGACTAGCGGGGGGGCTCGAGCAGTACTTC.

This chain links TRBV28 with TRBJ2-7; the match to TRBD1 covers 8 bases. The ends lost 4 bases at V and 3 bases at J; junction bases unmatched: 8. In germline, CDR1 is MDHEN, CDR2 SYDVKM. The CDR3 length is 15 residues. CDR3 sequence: CASSSPGQVVYEQYF. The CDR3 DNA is TGTGCCAGCAGTTCCCCGGGACAGGTCGTCTACGAGCAGTACTTC.

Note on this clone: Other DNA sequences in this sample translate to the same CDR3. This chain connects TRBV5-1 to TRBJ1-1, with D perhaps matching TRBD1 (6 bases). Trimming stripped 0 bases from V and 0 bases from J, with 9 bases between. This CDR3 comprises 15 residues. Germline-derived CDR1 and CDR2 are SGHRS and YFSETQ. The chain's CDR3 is CASSLGGGLNTEAFF. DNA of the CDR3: TGCGCCAGCAGCTTGGGTGGGGGCCTGAACACTGAAGCTTTCTTT.

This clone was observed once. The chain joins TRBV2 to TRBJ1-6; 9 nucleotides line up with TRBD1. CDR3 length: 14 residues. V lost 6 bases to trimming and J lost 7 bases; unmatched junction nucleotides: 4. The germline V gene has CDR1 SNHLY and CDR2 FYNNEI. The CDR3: CASRTDRGNSPLHF. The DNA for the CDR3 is TGTGCCAGCAGAACGGACAGGGGCAATTCACCCCTCCACTTT.

CDR3 DNA: TGTGCCAGCAGTTTTAGAGAAAAACTGTTTTTT. Translating gives CASSFREKLFF. The chain is built from TRBV27 and TRBJ1-4; no reliable D call. The germline V gene has CDR1 MNHEY and CDR2 SMNVEV (reference sequence). Between the trimmed V and J ends, which lost 3 bases and 8 bases, there was a span of 4 bases. This CDR3 region has 11 residues.

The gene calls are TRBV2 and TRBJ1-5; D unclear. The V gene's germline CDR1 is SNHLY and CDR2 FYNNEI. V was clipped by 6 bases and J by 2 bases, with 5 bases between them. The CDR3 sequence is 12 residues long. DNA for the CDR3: TGTGCCAGCAGCGGAGGCAATCAGCCCCAGCATTTT. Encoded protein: CASSGGNQPQHF.

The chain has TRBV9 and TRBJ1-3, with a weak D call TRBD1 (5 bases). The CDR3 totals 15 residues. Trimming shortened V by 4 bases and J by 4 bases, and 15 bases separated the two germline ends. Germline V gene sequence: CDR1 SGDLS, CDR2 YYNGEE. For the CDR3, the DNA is TGTGCCAGCAGCCAAACCAGGGTTCCAGGAAACACCATATATTTT. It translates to CASSQTRVPGNTIYF.

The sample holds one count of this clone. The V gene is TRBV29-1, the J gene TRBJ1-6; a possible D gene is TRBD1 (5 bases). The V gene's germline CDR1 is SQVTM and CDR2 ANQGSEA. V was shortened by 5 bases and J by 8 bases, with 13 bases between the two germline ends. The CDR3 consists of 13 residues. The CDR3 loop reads CSVKPLGHSPLHF. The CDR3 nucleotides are TGCAGCGTTAAACCACTGGGGCATTCACCCCTCCACTTT.

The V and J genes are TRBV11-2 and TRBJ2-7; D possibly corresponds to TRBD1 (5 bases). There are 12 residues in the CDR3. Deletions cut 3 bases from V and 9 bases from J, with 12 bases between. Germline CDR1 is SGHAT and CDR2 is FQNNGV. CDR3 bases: TGTGCCAGCAGCTTGGGGTCAGGGATGCAGTACTTC. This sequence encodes CASSLGSGMQYF.

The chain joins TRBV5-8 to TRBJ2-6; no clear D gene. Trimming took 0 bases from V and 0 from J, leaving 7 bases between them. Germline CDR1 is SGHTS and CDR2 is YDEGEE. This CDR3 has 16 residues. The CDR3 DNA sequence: TGTGCCAGCAGCTTGGGGGCTAACTCTGGGGCCAACGTCCTGACTTTC. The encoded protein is CASSLGANSGANVLTF.

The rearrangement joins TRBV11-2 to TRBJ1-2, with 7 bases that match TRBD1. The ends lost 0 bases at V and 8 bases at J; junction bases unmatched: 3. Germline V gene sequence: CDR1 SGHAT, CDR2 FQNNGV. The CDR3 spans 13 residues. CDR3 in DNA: TGTGCCAGCAGCTTAGATCAGGGGGGCGGCTACACCTTC. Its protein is CASSLDQGGGYTF.

For the CDR3, the DNA is TGTGCCAGCAGTAGCCAGGGGTTTGATCAGCCCCAGCATTTT. This sequence encodes CASSSQGFDQPQHF. The chain combines TRBV2 with TRBJ1-5; D perhaps matches TRBD1 (6 bases). The germline V gene encodes CDR1 SNHLY and CDR2 FYNNEI. The CDR3 totals 14 residues. V lost 5 bases to trimming and J lost 5 bases, with 13 bases between them. Full variable domain (rest looked up from reference TRBV2 and TRBJ1-5): EPEVTQTPSHQVTQMGQEVILRCVPISNHLYFYWYRQILGQKVEFLVSFYNNEISEKSEIFDDQFSVERPDGSNFTLKIRSTKLEDSAMYFCASSSQGFDQPQHFGDGTRLSIL.

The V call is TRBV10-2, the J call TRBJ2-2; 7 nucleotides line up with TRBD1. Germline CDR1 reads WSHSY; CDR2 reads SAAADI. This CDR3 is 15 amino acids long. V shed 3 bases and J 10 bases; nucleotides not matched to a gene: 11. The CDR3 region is CASSDEGAILPELFF. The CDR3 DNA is TGCGCCAGCAGTGACGAGGGGGCGATCCTCCCGGAGCTGTTTTTT.

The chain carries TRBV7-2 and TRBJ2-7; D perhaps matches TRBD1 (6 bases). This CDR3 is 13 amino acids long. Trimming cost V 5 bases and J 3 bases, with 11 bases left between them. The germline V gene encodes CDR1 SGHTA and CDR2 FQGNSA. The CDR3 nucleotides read TGTGCCAGCAGCCCGGACAGAGGCTACGAGCAGTACTTC. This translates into CASSPDRGYEQYF.